These T cell receptor beta chains were read from a single sample in a study of response to subunit inactivated influenza vaccine. TCRdb reprocessed the RT-PCR reads with MiXCR, giving one entry per CDR3 protein. The sample contains around 480,000 distinct CDR3 sequences, around 9.9% of which appear only once. The sample was PBMCs from blood, taken about 40 days after vaccination. The source is a man aged 45-60 years who received an inactivated influenza vaccine. CDR3s include the opening cysteine and the closing phenylalanine or tryptophan. The order of the fields is V gene, J gene, D gene, clone size, CDR3 protein, CDR3 DNA. D genes are given only for firm matches. The listing skips clone size in some rows; elsewhere it reads once, few, many or a size class.

V: TRBV7-2
J: TRBJ2-5
D: TRBD2
size: few
CDR3: CASSLRTSGKETQYF
DNA: TGTGCCAGCAGCCTTAGGACTAGCGGGAAAGAGACCCAGTACTTC

V: TRBV6-1
J: TRBJ2-1
D: -
size: few
CDR3: CASSSLAPRYNEQFF
DNA: TGTGCCAGCAGTAGCTTGGCTCCACGCTACAATGAGCAGTTCTTC

V: TRBV7-2
J: TRBJ2-7
D: -
size: few
CDR3: CASSPPGLLNSYEQYF
DNA: TGTGCCAGCAGCCCGCCGGGACTCCTAAACTCCTACGAGCAGTACTTC

V: TRBV20-1
J: TRBJ2-5
D: TRBD1
size: many
CDR3: CSARTGGGQETQYF
DNA: TGCAGTGCTAGGACAGGGGGCGGTCAAGAGACCCAGTACTTC

V: TRBV20-1
J: TRBJ1-4
D: -
size: -
CDR3: CSARPLRGANNEKLFF
DNA: TGCAGTGCTAGACCCTTGAGGGGCGCAAACAATGAAAAACTGTTTTTT

V: TRBV20-1
J: TRBJ2-5
D: TRBD1
size: -
CDR3: CSAQSSRQGQETQYF
DNA: TGCAGTGCTCAATCCAGTAGACAGGGACAAGAGACCCAGTACTTC

V: TRBV4-1
J: TRBJ2-1
D: TRBD2
size: few
CDR3: CASSQVWASGTYNEQFF
DNA: TGCGCCAGCAGCCAAGTTTGGGCTAGCGGAACCTACAATGAGCAGTTCTTC

V: TRBV20-1
J: TRBJ1-6
D: TRBD1
size: -
CDR3: CSARGDRGGSPLHF
DNA: TGCAGTGCTAGAGGGGACAGGGGAGGCTCACCCCTCCACTTT

V: TRBV7-2
J: TRBJ2-3
D: TRBD2
size: few
CDR3: CASRLGFGLADTDTQYF
DNA: TGTGCCAGCAGGCTTGGCTTTGGACTAGCAGACACAGATACGCAGTATTTT

V: TRBV9
J: TRBJ2-3
D: TRBD1
size: -
CDR3: CASSVVAGGASDTQYF
DNA: TGTGCCAGCAGCGTAGTAGCAGGGGGCGCATCAGATACGCAGTATTTT

V: TRBV20-1
J: TRBJ2-2
D: TRBD2
size: many
CDR3: CSARFASGIGELFF
DNA: TGCAGTGCTAGATTCGCTAGCGGGATCGGGGAGCTGTTTTTT

V: TRBV29-1
J: TRBJ1-2
D: -
size: -
CDR3: CSVRRDPERSYTF
DNA: TGCAGCGTCCGCCGGGACCCGGAGAGGAGCTACACCTTC

V: TRBV15
J: TRBJ1-4
D: -
size: many
CDR3: CATSRPTEVEKLFF
DNA: TGTGCCACCAGCAGGCCTACCGAGGTTGAAAAACTGTTTTTT

V: TRBV5-6
J: TRBJ2-1
D: TRBD2
size: many
CDR3: CASSLLLERGGYNEQFF
DNA: TGTGCCAGCAGCTTGTTACTTGAGCGGGGGGGCTACAATGAGCAGTTCTTC

V: TRBV11-2
J: TRBJ2-7
D: -
size: few
CDR3: CASSSKRVGLEQYF
DNA: TGTGCCAGCAGTTCTAAGAGGGTAGGTCTCGAGCAGTACTTC

V: TRBV20-1
J: TRBJ2-1
D: -
size: -
CDR3: CSARVPWGADYNEQFF
DNA: TGCAGTGCTAGAGTTCCGTGGGGGGCGGACTACAATGAGCAGTTCTTC

V: TRBV5-4
J: TRBJ2-1
D: TRBD2
size: few
CDR3: CASSWTSGSEQFF
DNA: TGTGCCAGCAGCTGGACTAGCGGGAGTGAGCAGTTCTTC

V: TRBV14
J: TRBJ2-3
D: -
size: -
CDR3: CASSLSPSRADTQYF
DNA: TGTGCCAGCAGCCTTAGCCCAAGCAGAGCAGATACGCAGTATTTT

V: TRBV3-1
J: TRBJ2-7
D: -
size: -
CDR3: CASSHTGSSYEQYF
DNA: TGTGCCAGCAGCCATACCGGGAGCTCCTACGAGCAGTACTTC

V: TRBV5-1
J: TRBJ2-5
D: TRBD2
size: few
CDR3: CASTLASGQETQYF
DNA: TGCGCCAGCACCCTGGCTAGCGGACAAGAGACCCAGTACTTC

V: TRBV7-2
J: TRBJ2-2
D: TRBD2
size: few
CDR3: CASSRYSGGTGELFF
DNA: TGTGCCAGCAGCCGGTATAGCGGGGGGACCGGGGAGCTGTTTTTT

V: TRBV20-1
J: TRBJ2-5
D: -
size: many
CDR3: CSANRGQETQYF
DNA: TGCAGTGCAAACAGAGGGCAAGAGACCCAGTACTTC

V: TRBV10-3
J: TRBJ2-1
D: -
size: -
CDR3: CAIMLGDEQFF
DNA: TGTGCCATCATGTTGGGGGATGAGCAGTTCTTC

V: TRBV12-3/TRBV12-4
J: TRBJ2-7
D: TRBD2
size: many
CDR3: CASSLGEGYEQYF
DNA: TGTGCCAGCAGCCTGGGGGAGGGTTACGAGCAGTACTTC

V: TRBV10-3
J: TRBJ2-5
D: -
size: -
CDR3: CAISDRIQETQYF
DNA: TGTGCCATCAGCGACAGAATCCAAGAGACCCAGTACTTC

V: TRBV3-1
J: TRBJ1-2
D: -
size: few
CDR3: CASSPPGQKILNYGYTF
DNA: TGTGCCAGCAGCCCCCCGGGACAAAAGATTCTAAACTATGGCTACACCTTC

V: TRBV6-5
J: TRBJ2-1
D: -
size: many
CDR3: CASSYSPGGQLNEQFF
DNA: TGTGCCAGCAGTTACTCCCCCGGGGGTCAACTCAATGAGCAGTTCTTC

V: TRBV6-5
J: TRBJ2-7
D: -
size: few
CDR3: CASSYSGQRGGSEQYF
DNA: TGTGCCAGCAGTTACTCGGGACAGCGAGGGGGGAGCGAGCAGTACTTC